The rows below give T cell receptor beta chains drawn from one sample of a study of blood T cell repertoires in COVID-19. The method was immunoSEQ multiplex PCR; TCRdb's version includes in-frame clones alone and lacks a portion of them. The sample has about 68,000 clones, less than 95% seen once. Input material: peripheral blood. All receptors come from a woman between 55 and 75 years old with active COVID-19. Both conserved end residues are part of each CDR3. A D gene is named only where the DNA matches it firmly. Size is omitted from some rows. Given values are once, few, many or a class for expanded clones.

>.|TRBV29-1|.|TRBJ1-1
CSVSFGTGTEAFF
TGCAGCGTTAGTTTTGGTACCGGCACTGAAGCTTTCTTT
>.|TRBV28|.|TRBJ2-3
CASIRIGTDTQYF
TGTGCCAGCATCAGAATTGGCACAGATACGCAGTATTTT
>TRBD2|TRBV24-1|.|TRBJ2-1
CATSGTVGLAESSYNEQFF
TGTGCCACCAGCGGCACTGTCGGGCTAGCGGAGAGCTCCTACAATGAGCAGTTCTTC
>TRBD1|TRBV4-2|once|TRBJ2-7
CASSTRDRGSPAYEQYF
TGTGCCAGCAGCACACGGGACAGGGGGTCGCCGGCCTACGAGCAGTACTTC
>.|TRBV7-9|.|TRBJ2-7
CASSSPEGPFGEQYF
TGTGCCAGCAGCTCCCCCGAGGGTCCCTTTGGGGAGCAGTACTTC
>TRBD2|TRBV3-1/TRBV3-2|.|TRBJ2-5
CASSQDRGLAGVEETQYF
TGTGCCAGCAGCCAAGACCGAGGACTAGCGGGAGTAGAAGAGACCCAGTACTTC
>.|TRBV5-1|once|TRBJ1-1
CASSLVTGSGEAFF
TGCGCCAGCAGCTTGGTCACAGGCAGTGGTGAAGCTTTCTTT
>TRBD2|TRBV3-1/TRBV3-2|.|TRBJ2-1
CASSQDTVAGEKFF
TGTGCCAGCAGCCAAGACACTGTAGCGGGAGAAAAGTTCTTC
>.|TRBV7-8|.|TRBJ2-3
CASSSLAVSTDTQYF
TGTGCCAGCAGCTCGTTAGCGGTTAGCACAGATACGCAGTATTTT
>.|TRBV11-2|once|TRBJ2-6
CASSLVGVGANVLTF
TGTGCCAGCAGCTTAGTAGGGGTAGGGGCCAACGTCCTGACTTTC
>TRBD1|TRBV3-1/TRBV3-2|.|TRBJ1-1
CASSQAGTGVTEAFF
TGTGCCAGCAGCCAAGCCGGGACAGGGGTTACTGAAGCTTTCTTT
>TRBD1|TRBV5-1|.|TRBJ1-4
CASSLGDSGGEKLFF
TGCGCCAGCAGCCTGGGGGACAGCGGGGGCGAAAAACTGTTTTTT
>.|TRBV4-1|.|TRBJ1-2
CASSPSGQSYGYTF
TGCGCCAGCAGCCCCAGCGGACAGTCCTATGGCTACACCTTC
>.|TRBV20-1|.|TRBJ2-5
CSAIPIETQYF
TGCAGTGCTATTCCCATCGAGACCCAGTACTTC
>.|TRBV5-8|.|TRBJ1-4
CASSHGRGINGEKLFF
TGTGCCAGCAGCCACGGTCGGGGAATTAACGGTGAAAAACTGTTTTTT
>TRBD1|TRBV5-6|.|TRBJ2-7
CASHKRGTGDIYEQYF
TGTGCCAGCCATAAGAGAGGGACAGGGGACATCTACGAGCAGTACTTC
>TRBD2|TRBV15|.|TRBJ2-1
CATSRRATSGRDNEQFF
TGTGCCACCAGCAGACGCGCTACTAGCGGGAGAGACAATGAGCAGTTCTTC
>.|TRBV6-6|.|TRBJ1-5
CASSSSGTSNQPQHF
TGTGCCAGCAGTTCCTCCGGGACATCCAATCAGCCCCAGCATTTT